This passage covers 5 T cell receptor beta chains from one sample sequenced in a study of cytomegalovirus exposure and HLA in healthy donors. 60 Vbeta and 13 Jbeta primers were used in PCR. The method was immunoSEQ multiplex PCR; TCRdb's version includes in-frame clones alone and lacks a portion of them. Counted here are roughly 260,000 clones, 84% occurring once; the ten biggest clones make up roughly 2%. The sample taken for sequencing was PBMCs. All receptors come from a woman between 40 and 55 years old in good health and CMV-seropositive.

The chain employs TRBV7-2 and TRBJ2-2, with D maybe TRBD1 (6 bases). The CDR3 runs 13 residues. V dropped 5 bases and J dropped 10 bases, with 14 bases sitting between them. Looked up from germline, CDR1 is SGHTA and CDR2 is FQGNSA. The CDR3 DNA sequence: TGTGCCAGCAGCACCACAGGGAATCCGGAGCTGTTTTTT. This encodes CASSTTGNPELFF. The full variable domain, with the rest looked up from reference TRBV7-2 and TRBJ2-2, is GAGVSQSPSNKVTEKGKDVELRCDPISGHTALYWYRQSLGQGLEFLIYFQGNSAPDKSGLPSDRFSAERTGGSVSTLTIQRTQQEDSAVYLCASSTTGNPELFFGEGSRLTVL.

The genes are TRBV4-2 and TRBJ2-3, with 8 bases aligning to TRBD1. Unmatched junction bases numbered 7, after V lost 0 bases and J lost 2 bases. The CDR3 covers 17 residues. CDR1 LGHNA and CDR2 YNFKEQ come from the germline V gene. The CDR3 DNA reads as TGTGCCAGCAGCCAAGACCCCGAGACAGGGGACACAGATACGCAGTATTTT. It translates to CASSQDPETGDTDTQYF.

The chain carries TRBV5-1 and TRBJ2-7, with 9 nucleotides matching TRBD1. J gave up 3 bases and V 7 bases, and 8 bases lay outside the gene matches. The CDR3 is 14 residues long. CDR1 and CDR2 (germline): SGHRS, YFSETQ. The CDR3 DNA is TGCGCCAGCGGGGAACCGGGACAGGGCTACGAGCAGTACTTC. Encoded protein: CASGEPGQGYEQYF. The full variable domain, completed using reference TRBV5-1 and TRBJ2-7, is KAGVTQTPRYLIKTRGQQVTLSCSPISGHRSVSWYQQTPGQGLQFLFEYFSETQRNKGNFPGRFSGRQFSNSRSEMNVSTLELGDSALYLCASGEPGQGYEQYFGPGTRLTVT.

This clone was seen only a few times. V and J are TRBV11-2 and TRBJ1-1; D is undetermined. Germline loops: CDR1 SGHAT, CDR2 FQNNGV. Trimming left V 5 bases short and J 1 base short, with 8 bases between. The CDR3 has 13 amino acids. The CDR3 spells CASSAQRNTEAFF. The CDR3, as DNA: TGTGCCAGCAGCGCACAGAGGAACACTGAAGCTTTCTTT.

This rearrangement joins TRBV5-1 to TRBJ2-7; maybe TRBD2 (5 bases). V was shortened by 3 bases and J by 2 bases, with 9 bases between the two germline ends. The CDR3 consists of 13 residues. The germline gives CDR1 SGHRS, CDR2 YFSETQ. The CDR3 loop reads CASSSDGTYEQYF. The CDR3 DNA sequence: TGCGCCAGCAGCTCGGACGGGACCTACGAGCAGTACTTC.